Presented here are 2 T cell receptor beta chains from one specimen sequenced in a study of post-analysis software for immune sequencing data. Study observations and caveats: Four or five TRBV segments, including TRBV5-6, TRBV5-1 and TRBV20-1, were more frequent in patients than controls.

These receptors are not linked to any known antigen. TCR beta cDNA libraries included unique molecular identifiers. MiXCR, applied by TCRdb to the PCR reads, yields one record per CDR3 protein. The sample shows some 890,000 distinct CDR3 sequences, under 70% of them seen only once. Sequencing used blood. Every receptor here comes from a girl under 18 with multiple sclerosis.

This chain connects TRBV6-6 to TRBJ2-1; D remains unclear. This CDR3 comprises 16 residues. Germline loops: CDR1 MNHNY, CDR2 SVGAGI (reference sequence). V gave up 5 bases and J gave up 0 bases, with 14 bases separating them. The CDR3 here is CASSATGPLSYNEQFF. In DNA, the CDR3 is TGTGCCAGCAGTGCCACGGGTCCCCTCTCCTACAATGAGCAGTTCTTC.

In this sample, this clonotype turned up a few times. This sequence joins TRBV9 and TRBJ2-1, with 7 bases that match TRBD2. The CDR3 spans 16 residues. The V gene's germline CDR1 is SGDLS and CDR2 YYNGEE. V dropped 2 bases and J dropped 5; count of bases not matched to a gene: 10. This chain's CDR3 is CASSVGTGAGDNEQFF. The CDR3 DNA reads TGTGCCAGCAGCGTGGGGACTGGTGCGGGGGACAATGAGCAGTTCTTC.